The 8 T cell receptor beta chains reported below all come from one sample, sequenced in a study of cytomegalovirus exposure and HLA in healthy donors. Primers included in the PCR were 60 Vbeta and 13 Jbeta primers. Repertoires were generated with immunoSEQ multiplex PCR, while TCRdb's copy carries only in-frame clones and drops some. The sample comprises roughly 150,000 clones, more than 75% of which are singletons, and just over 2.5% rests with the top ten. The sample was PBMCs. These receptors were taken from a man younger than 40 in good health and CMV-seropositive.

The chain links TRBV6-1 to TRBJ1-4; maybe TRBD1 (5 bases). The germline V and J ends were trimmed by 7 bases and 5 bases, with 14 bases remaining between them. The germline CDR1 and CDR2 sequences are MNHNS and SASEGT. The CDR3 loop spans 14 amino acids. CDR3 protein: CASNEGAANEKLFF. CDR3 DNA sequence: TGTGCCAGCAACGAAGGGGCAGCAAATGAAAAACTGTTTTTT.

This chain joins TRBV10-3 and TRBJ2-3, with 8 bases identical to TRBD2. Germline CDR1 is ENHRY and CDR2 is SYGVKD. V shed 3 bases and J 5 bases; nucleotides not matched to a gene: 16. The CDR3 loop spans 18 amino acids. CDR3 coding DNA: TGTGCCATCAGTGATTGGGGAGGACGACGGGAGGGGAAAGATACGCAGTATTTT. The encoded protein is CAISDWGGRREGKDTQYF.

The chain carries TRBV10-3 and TRBJ2-7, with 7 bases lining up with TRBD2. Trimming cost V 7 bases and J 0 bases; bases outside gene matches: 3. CDR3 length: 13 amino acids. Germline CDR1 ENHRY, CDR2 SYGVKD. As DNA, the CDR3 is TGTGCCATCAAAGGCGGGAGCTCCTACGAGCAGTACTTC. Its translation is CAIKGGSSYEQYF.

This chain connects TRBV6-4 to TRBJ2-1; 8 bases are a match to TRBD2. CDR3 length: 18 amino acids. From germline, CDR1 is MRHNA and CDR2 SNTAGT. V trimming: 0 bases; J trimming: 5 bases; junction bases outside the gene matches: 12. The CDR3 region is CASSDSGVGTSGHNEQFF. CDR3 nucleotides: TGTGCCAGCAGTGACTCTGGTGTTGGAACTAGCGGCCACAATGAGCAGTTCTTC.

This chain uses TRBV7-2 with TRBJ2-3; 7 bases align to TRBD2. The germline V gene encodes CDR1 SGHTA and CDR2 FQGNSA. V shed 1 base, J shed 6 bases, and the junction held 4 bases outside the gene matches. The CDR3 is 14 amino acids. The CDR3 region has the DNA TGTGCCAGCAGCTTAGGACTAGCAGGGGATACGCAGTATTTT. It translates to CASSLGLAGDTQYF.

V and J are TRBV7-2 and TRBJ2-6; TRBD2 is a possible D gene (5 bases). CDR1 is SGHTA and CDR2 is FQGNSA in the germline V gene. Trimming shortened V by 2 bases and J by 0 bases, and 14 bases separated the two germline ends. The CDR3 is 18 amino acids. The chain's CDR3 is CASSLRRLTNSGANVLTF. For the CDR3, the DNA is TGTGCCAGCAGCTTAAGAAGACTAACAAACTCTGGGGCCAACGTCCTGACTTTC.

CDR3 residues: CASSPRQGYEQYV. The DNA of the CDR3 is TGTGCCAGCAGTCCCCGACAGGGCTACGAGCAGTACGTC. The chain links TRBV27 to TRBJ2-7; 7 bases map to TRBD1. From germline, CDR1 is MNHEY and CDR2 SMNVEV (reference sequence). This CDR3 comprises 13 residues. Trimming at V came to 5 bases and at J to 3 bases, leaving 4 bases not matched to a gene.

This clone was counted a few times. The rearrangement joins TRBV19 to TRBJ1-4; TRBD1 might be the D (5 bases). Trimming pared 7 bases from V and 8 bases from J, leaving 23 bases between. The CDR3 length is 16 residues. Germline V gives CDR1 LNHDA, CDR2 SQIVND (reference sequence). CDR3 sequence reads: CASTGRQGSGKEKLFF. Here the CDR3 DNA reads TGTGCCAGTACCGGTCGGCAGGGCAGTGGAAAAGAAAAACTGTTTTTT.